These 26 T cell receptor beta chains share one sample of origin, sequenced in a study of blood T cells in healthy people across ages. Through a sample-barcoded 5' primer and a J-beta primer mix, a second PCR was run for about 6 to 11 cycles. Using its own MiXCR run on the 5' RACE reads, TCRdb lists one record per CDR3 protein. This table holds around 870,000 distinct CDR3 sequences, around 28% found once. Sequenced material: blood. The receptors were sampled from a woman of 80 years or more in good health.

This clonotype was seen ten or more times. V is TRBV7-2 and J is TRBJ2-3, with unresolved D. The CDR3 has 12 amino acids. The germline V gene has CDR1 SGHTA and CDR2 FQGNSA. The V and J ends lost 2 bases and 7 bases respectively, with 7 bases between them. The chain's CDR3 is CASSLSPYTQYF. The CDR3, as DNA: TGTGCCAGCAGCTTAAGTCCGTATACGCAGTATTTT.

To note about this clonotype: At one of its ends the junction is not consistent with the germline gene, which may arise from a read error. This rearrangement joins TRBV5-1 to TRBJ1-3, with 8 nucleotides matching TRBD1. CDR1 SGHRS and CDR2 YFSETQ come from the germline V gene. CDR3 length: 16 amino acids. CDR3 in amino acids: CASTPTGTGSGNTTYF. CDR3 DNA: TGCGCCAGCACGCCAACAGGGACAGGATCTGGAAACACCACATATTTT.

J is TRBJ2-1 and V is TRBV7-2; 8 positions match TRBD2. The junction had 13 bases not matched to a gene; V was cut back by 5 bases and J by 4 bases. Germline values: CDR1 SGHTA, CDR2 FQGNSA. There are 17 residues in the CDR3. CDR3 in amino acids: CASSRLANSHVYNEQFF. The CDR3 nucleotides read TGTGCCAGCAGCCGACTAGCGAACTCCCATGTATACAATGAGCAGTTCTTC.

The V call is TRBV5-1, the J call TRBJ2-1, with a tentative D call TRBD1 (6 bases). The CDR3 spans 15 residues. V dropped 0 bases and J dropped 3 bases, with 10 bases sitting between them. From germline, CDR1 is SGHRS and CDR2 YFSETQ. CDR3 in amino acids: CASSLGTDFYNEQFF. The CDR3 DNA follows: TGCGCCAGCAGCTTGGGGACAGATTTCTACAATGAGCAGTTCTTC.

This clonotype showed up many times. This CDR3 reads CASSQGAGGNTIYF. CDR3 sequence (DNA): TGCGCCAGCAGCCAGGGGGCAGGTGGAAACACCATATATTTT. The V and J genes are TRBV4-3 and TRBJ1-3; TRBD1 might be the D (6 bases). The CDR3 is 14 amino acids. Germline-derived CDR1 and CDR2 are LGHNA and YSLEER. V was trimmed by 3 bases and J by 3 bases, leaving 9 bases between them.

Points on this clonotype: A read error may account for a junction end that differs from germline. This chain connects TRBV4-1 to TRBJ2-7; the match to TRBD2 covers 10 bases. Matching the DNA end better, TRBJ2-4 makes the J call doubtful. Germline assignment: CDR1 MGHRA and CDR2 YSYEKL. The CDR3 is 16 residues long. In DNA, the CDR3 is TGCACCAGCAGCCCCCGTTCAACTAGCGGGGTAAACATTCAGTACTTC. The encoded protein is CTSSPRSTSGVNIQYF.

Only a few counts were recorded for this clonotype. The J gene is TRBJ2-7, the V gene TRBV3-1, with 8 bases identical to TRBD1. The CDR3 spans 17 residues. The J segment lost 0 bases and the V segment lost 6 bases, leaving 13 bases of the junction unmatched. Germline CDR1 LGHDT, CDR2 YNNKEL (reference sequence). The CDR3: CASSRTGIRLTSYEQYF. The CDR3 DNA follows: TGTGCCAGCAGTCGGACAGGGATACGATTGACCTCCTACGAGCAGTACTTC.

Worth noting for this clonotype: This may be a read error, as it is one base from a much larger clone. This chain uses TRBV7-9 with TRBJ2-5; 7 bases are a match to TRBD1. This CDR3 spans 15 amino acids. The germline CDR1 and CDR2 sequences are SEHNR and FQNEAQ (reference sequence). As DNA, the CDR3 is TGTGCCGGCAGCTCCCAAGGACAGGTGCGGGAGACCCAGTACTTC. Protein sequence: CAGSSQGQVRETQYF.

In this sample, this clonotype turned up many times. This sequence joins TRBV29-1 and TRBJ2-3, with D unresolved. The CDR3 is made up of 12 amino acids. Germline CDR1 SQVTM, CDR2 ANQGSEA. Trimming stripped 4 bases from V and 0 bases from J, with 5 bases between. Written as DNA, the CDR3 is TGCAGCGTTGCTTCTAGCACAGATACGCAGTATTTT. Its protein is CSVASSTDTQYF.

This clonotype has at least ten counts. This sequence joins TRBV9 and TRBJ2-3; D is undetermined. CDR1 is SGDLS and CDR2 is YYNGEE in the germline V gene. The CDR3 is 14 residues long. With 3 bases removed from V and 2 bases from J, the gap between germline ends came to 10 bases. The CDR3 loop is CASSAGRNTDTQYF. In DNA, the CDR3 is TGTGCCAGCAGCGCAGGACGGAACACAGATACGCAGTATTTT. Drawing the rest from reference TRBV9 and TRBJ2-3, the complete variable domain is DSGVTQTPKHLITATGQRVTLRCSPRSGDLSVYWYQQSLDQGLQFLIQYYNGEERAKGNILERFSAQQFPDLHSELNLSSLELGDSALYFCASSAGRNTDTQYFGPGTRLTVL.

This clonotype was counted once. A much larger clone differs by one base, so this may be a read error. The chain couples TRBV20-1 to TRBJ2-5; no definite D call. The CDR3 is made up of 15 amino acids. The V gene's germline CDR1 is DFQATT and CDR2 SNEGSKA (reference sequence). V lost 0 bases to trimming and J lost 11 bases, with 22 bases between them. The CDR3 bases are TGCAGTGCTAGAGACGGGCGAGGATATAGTAATGAGCAGTACTTC. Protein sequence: CSARDGRGYSNEQYF.

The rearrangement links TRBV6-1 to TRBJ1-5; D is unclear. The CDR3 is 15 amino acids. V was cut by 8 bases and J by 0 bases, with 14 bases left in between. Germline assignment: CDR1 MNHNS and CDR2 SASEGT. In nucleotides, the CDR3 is TGTGCCAGCCTGCCTACAGCAAATAGCAATCAGCCCCAGCATTTT. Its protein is CASLPTANSNQPQHF.

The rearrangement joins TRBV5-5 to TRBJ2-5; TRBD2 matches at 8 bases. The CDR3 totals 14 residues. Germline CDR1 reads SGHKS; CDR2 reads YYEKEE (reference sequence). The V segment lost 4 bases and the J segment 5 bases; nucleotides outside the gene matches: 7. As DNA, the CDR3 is TGTGCCAGCAGCACCGGGGGGGCATTTGAGACCCAGTACTTC. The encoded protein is CASSTGGAFETQYF.

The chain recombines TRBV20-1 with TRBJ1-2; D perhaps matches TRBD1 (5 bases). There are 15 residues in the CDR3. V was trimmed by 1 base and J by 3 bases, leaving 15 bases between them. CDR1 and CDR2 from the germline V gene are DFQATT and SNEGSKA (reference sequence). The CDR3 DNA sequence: TGCAGTGCTAGAGTCTGCGGGGGACCCGACTATGGCTACACCTTC. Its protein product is CSARVCGGPDYGYTF.

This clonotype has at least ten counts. DNA of the CDR3: TGCGCCAGCAGCCAAGATCACCCAGGGACGAGCTCCTACAATGAGCAGTTCTTC. Amino acids: CASSQDHPGTSSYNEQFF. This chain links TRBV4-3 with TRBJ2-1; possibly TRBD1 or TRBD2 for D (5 bases each). Trimming shortened V by 0 bases and J by 0 bases, and 15 bases separated the two germline ends. The CDR3 sequence is 18 residues long. The V gene's germline CDR1 is LGHNA and CDR2 YSLEER.

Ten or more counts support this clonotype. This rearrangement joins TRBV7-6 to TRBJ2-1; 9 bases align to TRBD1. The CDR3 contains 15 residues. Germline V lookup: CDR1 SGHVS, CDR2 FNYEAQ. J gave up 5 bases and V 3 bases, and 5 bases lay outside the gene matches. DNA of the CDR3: TGTGCCAGCAGCTTCGACAGGGGGACTCACAATGAGCAGTTCTTC. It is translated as CASSFDRGTHNEQFF.

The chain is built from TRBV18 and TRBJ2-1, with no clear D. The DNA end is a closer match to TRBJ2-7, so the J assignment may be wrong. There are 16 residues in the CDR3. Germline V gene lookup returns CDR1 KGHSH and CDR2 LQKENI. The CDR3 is CASSPPGASSYNEQYF. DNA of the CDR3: TGTGCCAGCTCACCACCCGGTGCCAGCTCCTACAATGAGCAGTACTTC.

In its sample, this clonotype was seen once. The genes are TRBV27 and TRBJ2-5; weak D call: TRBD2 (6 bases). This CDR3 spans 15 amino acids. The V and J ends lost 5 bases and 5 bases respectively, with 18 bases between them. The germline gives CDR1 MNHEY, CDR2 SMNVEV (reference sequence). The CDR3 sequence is CASSLSRGLKETQYF. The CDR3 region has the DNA TGTGCCAGCAGTCTTTCGCGGGGCCTAAAGGAGACCCAGTACTTC.

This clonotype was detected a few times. The CDR3 DNA reads TGCAGTGCTATCGGGGGGAGCGCATTCAGGATAGATACGCAGTATTTT. This encodes CSAIGGSAFRIDTQYF. The rearrangement links TRBV20-1 to TRBJ2-3, with 7 bases that match TRBD2. Germline V lookup: CDR1 DFQATT, CDR2 SNEGSKA (reference sequence). This CDR3 is 16 amino acids long. The V gene end was trimmed by 4 bases and the J gene end by 5 bases; junction bases not matched to a gene: 15.

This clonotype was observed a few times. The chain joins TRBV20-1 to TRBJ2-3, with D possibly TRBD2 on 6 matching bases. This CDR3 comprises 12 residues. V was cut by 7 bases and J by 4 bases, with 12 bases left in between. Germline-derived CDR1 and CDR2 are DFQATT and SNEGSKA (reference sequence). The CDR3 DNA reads TGCAGTGTAGCCGAGCGGGCAGATACGCAGTATTTT. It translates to CSVAERADTQYF.

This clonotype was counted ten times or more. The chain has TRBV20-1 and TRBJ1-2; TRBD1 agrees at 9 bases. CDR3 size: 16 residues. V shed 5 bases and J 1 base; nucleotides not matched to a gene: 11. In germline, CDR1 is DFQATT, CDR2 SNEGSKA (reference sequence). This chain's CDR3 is CSADPSRDRDNYGYTF. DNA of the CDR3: TGCAGTGCTGACCCCTCTCGGGACAGGGATAACTATGGCTACACCTTC.

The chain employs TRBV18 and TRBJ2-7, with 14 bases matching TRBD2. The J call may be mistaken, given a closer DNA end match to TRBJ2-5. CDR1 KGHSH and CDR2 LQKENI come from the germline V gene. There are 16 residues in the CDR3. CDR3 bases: TGTGCCAGCTCACCGAAGGGACTAGCGGGGGCAGAGACCCAGTACTTC. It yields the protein CASSPKGLAGAETQYF.

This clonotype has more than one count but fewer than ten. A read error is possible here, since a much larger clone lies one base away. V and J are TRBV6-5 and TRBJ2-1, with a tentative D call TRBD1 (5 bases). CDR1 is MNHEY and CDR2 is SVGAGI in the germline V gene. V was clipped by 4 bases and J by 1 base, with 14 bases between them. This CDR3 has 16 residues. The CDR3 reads CASSCSQGGSYNEQFF. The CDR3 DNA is TGTGCCAGCAGTTGCTCTCAGGGTGGGTCCTACAATGAGCAGTTCTTC.

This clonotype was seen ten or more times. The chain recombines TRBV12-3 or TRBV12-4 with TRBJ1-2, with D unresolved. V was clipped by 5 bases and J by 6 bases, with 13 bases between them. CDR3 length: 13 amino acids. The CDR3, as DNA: TGTGCCAGCAGTCCAATTCGGGCCAATGGCTACACCTTC. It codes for CASSPIRANGYTF.

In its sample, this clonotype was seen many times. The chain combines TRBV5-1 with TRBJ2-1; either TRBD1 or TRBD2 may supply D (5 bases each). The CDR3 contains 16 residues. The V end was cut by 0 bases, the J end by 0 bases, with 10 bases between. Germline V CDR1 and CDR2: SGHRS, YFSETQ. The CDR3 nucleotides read TGCGCCAGCAGCTTGGGGGACCCGAGCTCCTACAATGAGCAGTTCTTC. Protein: CASSLGDPSSYNEQFF.

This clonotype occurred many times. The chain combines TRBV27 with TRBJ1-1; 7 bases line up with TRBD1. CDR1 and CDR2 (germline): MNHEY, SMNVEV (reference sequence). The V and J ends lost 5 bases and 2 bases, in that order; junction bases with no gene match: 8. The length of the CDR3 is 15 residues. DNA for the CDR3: TGTGCCAGCAGTCCGTCCGGGACAGTCAACACTGAAGCTTTCTTT. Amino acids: CASSPSGTVNTEAFF.